The following is a TCR beta chain sequence with its context. These data come from a study of Graves' ophthalmopathy and Graves' hyperthyroidism. This CDR3 region has 12 residues. V shed 5 bases, J shed 5 bases, and the junction held 5 bases outside the gene matches. CDR1 SQVTM and CDR2 ANQGSEA come from the germline V gene. CDR3 regions of TCR beta were amplified from RNA transcripts. Amplification began with first-round RT-PCR using HTBI primers, then second-round multiplex PCR was performed. TCRdb re-called the multiplex PCR reads through MiXCR, storing one row per CDR3 protein. This repertoire shows around 1,200,000 distinct CDR3 sequences, roughly two fifths found once; its top ten account for 11%.

The rearrangement joins TRBV29-1 to TRBJ1-1; 7 bases match TRBD1. Sequenced input: peripheral blood or thyroid tissue (not recorded which). The receptor's source is an adult man with Graves' hyperthyroidism. The CDR3 DNA is TGCAGCGTTTCCGCAGGGGGGACTGAAGCTTTCTTT. Encoded protein: CSVSAGGTEAFF.